This is a list of T cell receptor beta chains from one sample in a study of Ad26.COV2.S vaccination and SARS-CoV-2 variants. Sequencing used immunoSEQ multiplex PCR; TCRdb keeps in-frame clones, though not all of them. In the table there are 200,000 to 250,000 clones, approximately 88% of which are singletons. Sequencing used peripheral blood, obtained in a trial of Ad26.COV2.S vaccine versus placebo. The source of these receptors is a person aged 18-60 years who received the Ad26.COV2.S COVID-19 vaccine or a placebo. Both conserved end residues are part of each CDR3. D genes are given only for firm matches.

cdr3_nt: TGCGCCAGCAGCCAAGATAGTGTCAGGGGGACTGGGGCCAACGTCCTGACTTTC; cdr3_aa: CASSQDSVRGTGANVLTF; cdr3_length: 18; d_call: TRBD1; j_call: TRBJ2-6; v_call: TRBV4-3
cdr3_nt: TGTGCCAGCAGCCCGGGATGGGCCGTAAGCAATCAGCCCCAGCATTTT; cdr3_aa: CASSPGWAVSNQPQHF; cdr3_length: 16; d_call: NA; j_call: TRBJ1-5; v_call: TRBV3-1/TRBV3-2
cdr3_nt: TGTGCCAGCAGCTTAGTGTGGGGGGGCACAGATACGCAGTATTTT; cdr3_aa: CASSLVWGGTDTQYF; cdr3_length: 15; d_call: NA; j_call: TRBJ2-3; v_call: TRBV7-6
cdr3_nt: TGCGCCAGCAGCCAAGATAGGCAGGGAAAAACTGAAGCTTTCTTT; cdr3_aa: CASSQDRQGKTEAFF; cdr3_length: 15; d_call: NA; j_call: TRBJ1-1; v_call: TRBV4-3
cdr3_nt: TGTGCCACCAGTGATGTGGACAGGGGTTCGGATGAGCAGTTCTTC; cdr3_aa: CATSDVDRGSDEQFF; cdr3_length: 15; d_call: TRBD1; j_call: TRBJ2-1; v_call: TRBV24-1
cdr3_nt: TGCGCCAGCAGCCCAGGGCGAGGGGATACGCAGTATTTT; cdr3_aa: CASSPGRGDTQYF; cdr3_length: 13; d_call: NA; j_call: TRBJ2-3; v_call: TRBV5-1
cdr3_nt: TGCGCCAGCAGCTTGGCAACTAGCGGGATCAATGAGCAGTTCTTC; cdr3_aa: CASSLATSGINEQFF; cdr3_length: 15; d_call: TRBD2; j_call: TRBJ2-1; v_call: TRBV5-1
cdr3_nt: TGTGCCAGCAGTTTACGGCAAAATAACTACGAGCAGTACTTC; cdr3_aa: CASSLRQNNYEQYF; cdr3_length: 14; d_call: NA; j_call: TRBJ2-7; v_call: TRBV28
cdr3_nt: TGTGCCAGCAGCACGGTATCAAGCCTACCCCTAAACAATGAGCAGTTCTTC; cdr3_aa: CASSTVSSLPLNNEQFF; cdr3_length: 17; d_call: NA; j_call: TRBJ2-1; v_call: TRBV21-1
cdr3_nt: TGTGCCAGCAGCGTAGGTTGGGAGAAAGAGACCCAGTACTTC; cdr3_aa: CASSVGWEKETQYF; cdr3_length: 14; d_call: NA; j_call: TRBJ2-5; v_call: TRBV9